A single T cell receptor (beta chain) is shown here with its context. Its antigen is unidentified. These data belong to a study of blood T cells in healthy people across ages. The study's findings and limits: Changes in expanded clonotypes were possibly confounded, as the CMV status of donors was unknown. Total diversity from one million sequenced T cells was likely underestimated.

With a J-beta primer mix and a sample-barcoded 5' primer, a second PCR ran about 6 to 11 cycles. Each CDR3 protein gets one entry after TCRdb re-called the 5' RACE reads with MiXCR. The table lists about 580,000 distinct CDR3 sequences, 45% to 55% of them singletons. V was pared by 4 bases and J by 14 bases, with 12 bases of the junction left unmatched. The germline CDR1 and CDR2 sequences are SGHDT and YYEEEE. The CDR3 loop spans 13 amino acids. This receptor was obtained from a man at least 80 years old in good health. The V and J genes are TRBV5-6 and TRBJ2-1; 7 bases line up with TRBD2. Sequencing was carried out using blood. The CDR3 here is CASSQKGGGAEFF. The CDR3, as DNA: TGTGCCAGCAGCCAAAAAGGCGGGGGAGCTGAGTTCTTC.